This TCR beta chain was sequenced for a study of blood T cell repertoires in COVID-19. Background on the study: Acute-phase and convalescent COVID-19 samples originated in the United States, Italy and Spain. Nucleic acid was either cDNA or gDNA, and it came from T cells, B-cell-depleted T cells, or PBMCs.

This clone came up once. Original analysis: Estimates of nucleated cell counts were drawn from the amplification of reference gene primers. Repertoires were generated with immunoSEQ multiplex PCR, while TCRdb's copy carries only in-frame clones and drops some. That table is the source of V, J and clone size, and D and trimming were worked out from the DNA. Among around 160,000 clones listed, more than 80% were seen once. This receptor was taken from a human donor with acute or convalescent COVID-19. The donor label of this sample is uncertain. The sequenced sample was peripheral blood.

The CDR3 sequence: CASSPPRDTNEQFF. CDR3 nucleotides: TGTGCCAGCTCACCACCACGGGACACCAATGAGCAGTTCTTC. This chain joins TRBV18 and TRBJ2-1; maybe TRBD1 (6 bases). Germline V gene sequence: CDR1 KGHSH, CDR2 LQKENI. The CDR3 has 14 residues. Trimming left V 0 bases short and J 6 bases short, with 9 bases between.